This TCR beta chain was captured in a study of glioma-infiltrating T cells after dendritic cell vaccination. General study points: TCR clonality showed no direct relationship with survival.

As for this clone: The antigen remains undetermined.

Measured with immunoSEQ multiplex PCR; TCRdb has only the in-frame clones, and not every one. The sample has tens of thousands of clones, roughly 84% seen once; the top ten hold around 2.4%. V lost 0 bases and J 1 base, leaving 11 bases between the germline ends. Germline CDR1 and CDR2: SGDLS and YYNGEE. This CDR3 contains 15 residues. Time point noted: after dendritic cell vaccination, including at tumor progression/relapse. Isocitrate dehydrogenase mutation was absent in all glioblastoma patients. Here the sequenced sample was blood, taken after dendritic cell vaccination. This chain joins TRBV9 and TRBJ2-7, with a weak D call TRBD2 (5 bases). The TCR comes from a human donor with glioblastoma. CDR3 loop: CASSVAGGPSYEQYF. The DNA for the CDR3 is TGTGCCAGCAGCGTAGCTGGCGGGCCTTCCTACGAGCAGTACTTC.